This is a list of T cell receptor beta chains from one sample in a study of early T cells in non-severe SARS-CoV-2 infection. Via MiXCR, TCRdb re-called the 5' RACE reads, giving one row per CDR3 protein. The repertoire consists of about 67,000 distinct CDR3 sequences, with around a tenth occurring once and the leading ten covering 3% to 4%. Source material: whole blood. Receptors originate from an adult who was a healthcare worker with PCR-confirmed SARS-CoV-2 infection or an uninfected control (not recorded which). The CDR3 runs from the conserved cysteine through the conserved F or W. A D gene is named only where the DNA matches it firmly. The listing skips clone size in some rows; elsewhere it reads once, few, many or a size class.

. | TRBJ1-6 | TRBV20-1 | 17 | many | CSARAVGRGFYNSPLHF | TGCAGTGCTAGAGCCGTGGGACGAGGTTTTTATAATTCACCCCTCCACTTT
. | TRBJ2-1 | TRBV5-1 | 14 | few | CASSLPESPAEQFF | TGCGCCAGCAGCTTGCCGGAATCCCCGGCTGAGCAGTTCTTC
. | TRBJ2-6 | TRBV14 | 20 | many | CASSQDELAGGSYRANVLTF | TGTGCCAGCAGCCAAGATGAATTGGCAGGGGGGTCCTACCGGGCCAACGTCCTGACTTTC
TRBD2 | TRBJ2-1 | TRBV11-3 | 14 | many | CASSLGGTSTEEFF | TGTGCCAGCAGCTTAGGAGGGACTAGCACCGAGGAGTTCTTC
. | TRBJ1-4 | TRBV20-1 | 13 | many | CSARVPGRGKLFF | TGCAGTGCTAGAGTCCCAGGGAGGGGAAAACTGTTTTTT
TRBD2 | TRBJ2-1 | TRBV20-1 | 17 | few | CSATSTRTSGRYNEQFF | TGCAGTGCCACTTCAACAAGGACTAGCGGGAGATACAATGAGCAGTTCTTC
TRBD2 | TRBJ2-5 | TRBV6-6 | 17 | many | CASSPISSGRAEETQYF | TGTGCCAGCAGTCCTATTAGTAGCGGGAGGGCCGAGGAGACCCAGTACTTC
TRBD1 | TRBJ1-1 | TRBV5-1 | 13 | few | CASGRDSLSEAFF | TGCGCCAGCGGCCGGGACAGCCTTTCTGAAGCTTTCTTT
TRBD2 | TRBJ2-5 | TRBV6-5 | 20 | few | CASSYAPPQFRLAVLGTQYF | TGTGCCAGCAGTTACGCCCCCCCCCAATTTCGACTAGCGGTTCTAGGGACCCAGTACTTC
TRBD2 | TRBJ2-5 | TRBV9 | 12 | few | CASSGGGETQYF | TGTGCCAGCAGCGGCGGGGGAGAGACCCAGTACTTC
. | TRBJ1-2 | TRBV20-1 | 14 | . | CSAIPRMGNYGYTF | TGCAGTGCCATCCCTCGGATGGGAAACTATGGCTACACCTTC
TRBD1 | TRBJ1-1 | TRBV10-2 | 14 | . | CASSETGGILGAFF | TGCGCCAGCAGTGAGACAGGGGGCATTCTAGGAGCTTTCTTT
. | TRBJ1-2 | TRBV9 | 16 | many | CASSPQRTVLTYGYTF | TGTGCCAGCAGTCCCCAGAGGACAGTACTAACCTATGGCTACACCTTC
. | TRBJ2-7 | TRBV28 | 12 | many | CASSSLSYEQYF | TGTGCCAGCAGTTCCCTCTCCTACGAGCAGTACTTC
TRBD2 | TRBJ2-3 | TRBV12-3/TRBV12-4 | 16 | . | CASNVGLAGATDTQYF | TGTGCCAGCAATGTAGGACTAGCGGGGGCCACAGATACGCAGTATTTT
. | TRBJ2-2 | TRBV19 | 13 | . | CASSILHTGELFF | TGTGCCAGTAGTATACTGCACACCGGGGAGCTGTTTTTT
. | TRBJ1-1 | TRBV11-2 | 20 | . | CASSPWNPGTTVVPNTEAFF | TGTGCCAGCAGCCCATGGAATCCCGGGACAACCGTTGTGCCGAACACTGAAGCTTTCTTT
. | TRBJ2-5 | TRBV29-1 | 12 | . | CSAERSGETQYF | TGCAGCGCTGAGCGTTCGGGGGAGACCCAGTACTTC
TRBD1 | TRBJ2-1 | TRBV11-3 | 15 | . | CASSLGNRGYNEQFF | TGTGCCAGCAGCCTCGGGAACAGGGGGTACAATGAGCAGTTCTTC
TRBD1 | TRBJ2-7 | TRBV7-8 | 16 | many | CASSPSGTGTSYEQYF | TGTGCCAGCAGCCCGTCAGGGACAGGGACCTCCTACGAGCAGTACTTC
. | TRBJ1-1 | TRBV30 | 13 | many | CAWSITKNTEAFF | TGTGCCTGGAGTATCACCAAGAACACTGAAGCTTTCTTT
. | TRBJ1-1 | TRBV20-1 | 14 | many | CRAGREASGTEAFF | TGCAGGGCGGGACGGGAAGCTTCTGGCACTGAAGCTTTCTTT